This T cell receptor (beta chain) stems from a study of OX40 agonist ivuxolimab in advanced cancers. For the wider study: Ivuxolimab, which targeted the costimulatory receptor OX40 (CD134), was an agonistic, fully human IgG2 monoclonal antibody. Peripheral TCRbeta sequencing aimed to test whether ivuxolimab altered TCR sequence diversity and caused clonal T-cell expansion. Partial responses occurred in three dose-escalation patients, of whom one had hepatocellular carcinoma and two had cutaneous melanoma. The dose-escalation cohort was about 83% male with a mean age of about 60 years, ranging from roughly 23 to 80. Prior anti-PD-1, anti-PD-L1 or anti-CTLA-4 therapy was permitted, and 30% to 50% of dose-escalation patients had received checkpoint inhibitors. Of the approximately 54 patients in dose escalation, some 20 had hepatocellular carcinoma, some 15 had melanoma, 9 had renal cell carcinoma and 9 had head and neck cancer. Intravenous ivuxolimab was administered to patients every 2 weeks at six dose levels: 0.01, 0.1, 0.3, 1.5, 3 and 10 mg/kg. The monotherapy dose-escalation portion (N ≈ 50 patients) of the phase I ivuxolimab trial is reported in the paper. The paper's findings and limits, for the study overall: Partial responders in the 0.1-3.0 mg/kg groups had among the lowest normalized peripheral clonal expansion, especially among CD8+ T cells. On average, CD8+ T cells showed more expanded clones than CD4+ T cells after ivuxolimab. The antigen specificity of the clonally expanded peripheral T cells was not determined. At doses from 0.1 to 3.0 mg/kg, clonal expansion was seen in both CD4+ and CD8+ blood T cells between baseline and week 6. Low levels of normalized T-cell clonal expansion were also shown by some nonresponding patients.

For sequencing of the TCRbeta CDR3 region, genomic DNA was extracted from the sorted cells. TCRbeta CDR3 regions were sequenced using the immunoSEQ Assay. TCRdb re-hosts the immuneACCESS table, in-frame sequences only. Its copies lack some clones; in the studies checked, an unresolved V gene accounts for under half of them, and the cause for the rest is not known. Across this sample there are 50,000 to 65,000 clones, with 85% to 90% seen only once. The ten largest account for approximately 7% of the sample. This clone has more than one count but fewer than ten. Its antigen target is currently unknown. Base qualities were left out, and no much larger clone turns up one base away. V was cut back by 5 bases and J by 0 bases, leaving a gap of 7 bases between them. The CDR3 has 13 amino acids, counting the end cysteine and phenylalanine. Of the read, only the CDR3 DNA is kept; its 39 bases are in frame from base 1. CDR1 and CDR2 (LNHDA, SQIVND) derive from the germline V gene (reference sequence).

Patients with a history of autoimmune disease or receiving systemic immunosuppression were excluded from the trial. Peripheral blood for TCR sequencing was drawn from every dose cohort at baseline, at cycle 4 day 1 and at cycle 7 day 1. The samples were taken from a phase I, first-in-human, multicenter, open-label dose-escalation trial of ivuxolimab. The trial enrolled adults with locally advanced or metastatic head and neck squamous cell, hepatocellular, melanoma or renal cell carcinoma. CD4+ and CD8+ T cells were sorted separately from peripheral blood before TCR sequencing. The receptor's source is an adult with an advanced solid tumor such as melanoma, head and neck, liver or kidney cancer. The V gene is TRBV19 and the J gene is TRBJ1-1; too little of a D gene remains to name it. The sequenced sample was CD4+ or CD8+ T cells sorted from blood, obtained in a trial of the OX40 agonist ivuxolimab. The sequenced DNA: TGTGCCAGTAGTGCTTCGGTGAACACTGAAGCTTTCTTT. Translated, it gives CASSASVNTEAFF.